The clone carrying this T cell receptor (beta chain) was picked up many times. Its antigen is still unknown. TCRdb analysed the 5' RACE reads with MiXCR anew, one entry per CDR3 protein. The sample carries approximately 150,000 distinct CDR3 sequences, approximately 6% recorded once. The data were obtained in a study of T-cell memory formation after mild COVID-19. On the study more broadly: Clusters were largely donor specific.

CDR1 is SGHRS, CDR2 YFSETQ, per germline. The CDR3 runs to 14 residues. Trimming cost V 0 bases and J 4 bases, with 10 bases left between them. Whole-study findings and limits: Cross-reactive memory appears to have joined, as suggested by some responding clones showing up in pre-infection memory. Later expanders leaned CD4+, whereas day 15 to 85 contracting clones were balanced CD4/CD8. The authors did not confirm SARS-CoV-2 specificity of second-wave clones peaking day 37.

The chain recombines TRBV5-1 with TRBJ2-5; D is unresolved. Sequencing input: PBMCs or a T cell subset sorted from them (not recorded which). The sequence was obtained from an adult woman who had mild COVID-19 (a few samples of this study predate the infection). Cell type and time point are not known. DNA of the CDR3: TGCGCCAGCAGCTTGGTTCCTCTCCTAGAGACCCAGTACTTC. Translation: CASSLVPLLETQYF.